These T cell receptor beta chains were read from a single sample in a study of T-cell memory formation after mild COVID-19. TCRdb processed the 5' RACE reads anew with MiXCR; each CDR3 protein has one entry. This sample has roughly 35,000 distinct CDR3 sequences; about 7.7% occur once, and the top ten carry roughly 27%. Sequenced sample: PBMCs or a T cell subset sorted from them (not recorded which). The receptors were sampled from a man in his late teens or twenties who had mild COVID-19 (a few samples of this study predate the infection). Cell type and time point are not known. CDR3s leave out the opening cysteine and the closing phenylalanine or tryptophan.

v_gene	j_gene	CDR3aa
TRBV2	TRBJ2-2	ASAELTGELF
TRBV18	TRBJ2-1	ASSPTGGDNEQF
TRBV7-9	TRBJ2-1	ASSLTWVGTGHNEQF
TRBV10-3	TRBJ2-1	AISENRGLWDNEQF
TRBV5-1	TRBJ2-2	ASSLISGSGGELF
TRBV5-1	TRBJ2-6	ASRDSSGANVLT
TRBV6-5	TRBJ1-3	ASGNWGDTIY
TRBV19	TRBJ1-1	ASSAPSGGVSTEAF
TRBV6-5	TRBJ2-2	ASTKWPNTGELF
TRBV5-1	TRBJ2-7	ASSCCGVPYEQY
TRBV29-1	TRBJ2-3	SVDRRGADTQY
TRBV10-3	TRBJ2-3	AISESKGLSSSTDTQY
TRBV3-1	TRBJ2-3	ASSLLGLAGDPRHSQY
TRBV27	TRBJ2-5	ASSLDSTQETQY
TRBV7-2	TRBJ2-5	ASSLVVGGSETQY
TRBV5-1	TRBJ2-2	ASSLLQGSITGELF
TRBV18	TRBJ2-3	ASSPEGQAWTDTQY
TRBV12-3/TRBV12-4	TRBJ1-4	ASSLSFLGPLF
TRBV7-6	TRBJ2-1	ASSSGTGNEQF
TRBV12-3/TRBV12-4	TRBJ2-3	ASSFFADTQY
TRBV7-2	TRBJ2-3	ASSPDYLRTDTQY
TRBV7-7	TRBJ2-3	AVGTGLGTDTQY
TRBV18	TRBJ2-7	ASSPFRLGQGGYEQY
TRBV20-1	TRBJ2-5	SARDYLTSGGQETQY
TRBV12-3/TRBV12-4	TRBJ2-5	ASSSGGEGPETQY
TRBV7-9	TRBJ2-5	ASSLAGAILQETQY
TRBV7-2	TRBJ2-2	ASSLLALNTGELF
TRBV18	TRBJ2-1	ASSPQAYNEQF
TRBV9	TRBJ2-5	ASSGTGRETQY
TRBV4-1	TRBJ2-2	ASSLSGRLAGAGELF
TRBV7-2	TRBJ2-3	ARIQGDTQY
TRBV6-2/TRBV6-3	TRBJ2-1	ASSYLWMNEQF
TRBV7-9	TRBJ1-1	ASSYGRLAF
TRBV6-5	TRBJ1-5	ASSPGMGAKRQPQH
TRBV5-5	TRBJ1-1	ASSLGAPGGTEAF
TRBV28	TRBJ2-5	ASSFVGSSQETQY
TRBV27	TRBJ1-2	ASSFPLQGNGYT
TRBV13	TRBJ2-5	ASSLAVAGEQETQY
TRBV12-3/TRBV12-4	TRBJ2-5	ASSLWTSGGETQY
TRBV15	TRBJ2-3	ATSRGGRGLEKDTQY
TRBV2	TRBJ1-6	ASSGSNRESPLH
TRBV18	TRBJ1-5	ASSRIQPTGEGQPQH
TRBV7-2	TRBJ2-7	ASSFLAGGPGQY
TRBV7-9	TRBJ1-1	ASSPQAYTEAF
TRBV10-2	TRBJ2-5	ASSVTETQY
TRBV3-1	TRBJ2-5	ASSQEGFGTQY
TRBV6-2/TRBV6-3	TRBJ1-1	ASTNGQGTEAF
TRBV4-1	TRBJ2-1	ASSLTSGDLHEQF
TRBV5-1	TRBJ2-4	ASSLGNDVAKNIQY
TRBV18	TRBJ2-7	ASSPSGTSGTYEQY
TRBV6-2/TRBV6-3	TRBJ2-1	ASTRLEGQPYNEQF
TRBV24-1	TRBJ2-3	ATSERDTQY
TRBV4-2	TRBJ2-7	ASSQESTTSSYEQY